The 19 T cell receptor beta chains listed next were all sequenced from one sample in a study of CD4 T cells in relation to SARS-CoV-2 and coronaviruses. Before the COVID-19 pandemic, during about 2010-2018, CD4+ T cells were taken from unexposed donors. After roughly ten days of culture, CD4+ T cells were isolated. Profiling relied on immunoSEQ multiplex PCR, and the TCRdb table lists in-frame clones only, not all of them. The profile shows roughly 16,000 clones, roughly 82% of them singletons. The antigens these receptors bind are not known. Specimen: CD4+ T cells from PBMCs, cultured in vitro. These receptor sequences come from a human donor in good health.

The gene calls are TRBV19 and TRBJ2-2, with TRBD2 matching over 11 bases. J lost 4 bases, V lost 3 bases, and 7 bases had no gene match. The CDR3 spans 17 residues. Looked up from germline, CDR1 is LNHDA and CDR2 is SQIVND (reference sequence). The CDR3 sequence is CASSIGGTSGSTGELFF. CDR3 sequence (DNA): TGTGCCAGTAGTATTGGCGGGACTAGCGGTTCCACCGGGGAGCTGTTTTTT.

The chain joins TRBV7-6 to TRBJ1-6, with D perhaps matching TRBD1 (5 bases). The ends were cut back, 5 bases at V and 10 bases at J, with 21 bases in the middle. This CDR3 comprises 16 residues. Germline CDR1 reads SGHVS; CDR2 reads FNYEAQ. The CDR3: CASSRETGGGSSPLHF. CDR3 DNA: TGTGCCAGCAGCCGTGAAACGGGGGGTGGTTCCTCACCCCTCCACTTT.

V is TRBV6-5 and J is TRBJ2-1, with TRBD2 matching 10 bases. Looked up from germline, CDR1 is MNHEY and CDR2 is SVGAGI. The CDR3 has 15 residues. With 8 bases clipped from V and 9 bases from J, the junction kept 13 bases outside the gene matches. The CDR3 sequence: CASRSAIAGGPEQFF. DNA for the CDR3: TGTGCCAGCCGATCCGCTATAGCGGGAGGACCTGAGCAGTTCTTC.

This chain connects TRBV5-1 to TRBJ2-7, with 11 bases that match TRBD2. CDR1 is SGHRS, CDR2 YFSETQ, per germline. With 0 bases clipped from V and 3 bases from J, the junction kept 11 bases outside the gene matches. This CDR3 is built from 18 residues. CDR3 nucleotide sequence: TGCGCCAGCAGCTTGGCCCCTCTTACCGGGACTAGCGGCTACGAGCAGTACTTC. Protein sequence: CASSLAPLTGTSGYEQYF.

This rearrangement joins TRBV29-1 to TRBJ1-1, with 8 bases aligning to TRBD1. The germline gives CDR1 SQVTM, CDR2 ANQGSEA. V trimming: 4 bases; J trimming: 0 bases; junction bases outside the gene matches: 1. The CDR3 loop spans 13 amino acids. The CDR3 nucleotides are TGCAGCGTTGCAGGGGGCATGAACACTGAAGCTTTCTTT. This gives the protein CSVAGGMNTEAFF.

This clone was observed a few times. The chain combines TRBV3-1 (or the pseudogene TRBV3-2) with TRBJ2-7, with 11 positions matching TRBD2. Germline loops: CDR1 LGHDT, CDR2 YNNKEL (reference sequence). The CDR3 runs to 16 residues. After removal of 1 base from V and 0 bases from J, the junction contained 2 bases not matched to a gene. CDR3 sequence: CASSQAGTSGSYEQYF. The CDR3 DNA reads TGTGCCAGCAGCCAAGCCGGGACTAGCGGCTCCTACGAGCAGTACTTC.

The chain couples TRBV20-1 to TRBJ2-5, with D possibly being TRBD2 (5 bases). Trimming stripped 3 bases from V and 1 base from J, with 18 bases between. The CDR3 sequence is 16 residues long. The germline V gene has CDR1 DFQATT and CDR2 SNEGSKA (reference sequence). The CDR3 bases are TGCAGTGCTAGTAGTCTTAGAGGGAGTGCCCAAGAGACCCAGTACTTC. It yields the protein CSASSLRGSAQETQYF.

This clone occurred once. V gene TRBV29-1 combines with J gene TRBJ1-1, with TRBD1 matching over 8 bases. The J segment lost 4 bases and the V segment lost 6 bases, leaving 13 bases of the junction unmatched. The germline CDR1 and CDR2 sequences are SQVTM and ANQGSEA. CDR3 length: 15 amino acids. CDR3 DNA: TGCAGCGTGCGCCAGAGACAGGGGAGTGGCACTGAAGCTTTCTTT. Residues: CSVRQRQGSGTEAFF. Filled out from reference TRBV29-1 and TRBJ1-1, the complete variable domain reads SAVISQKPSRDICQRGTSLTIQCQVDSQVTMMFWYRQQPGQSLTLIATANQGSEATYESGFVIDKFPISRPNLTFSTLTVSNMSPEDSSIYLCSVRQRQGSGTEAFFGQGTRLTVV.

In this sample, this clone turned up once. This chain connects TRBV10-3 to TRBJ2-3, with a weak D call TRBD2 (5 bases). Germline V gene data show CDR1 as ENHRY and CDR2 as SYGVKD. The CDR3 totals 15 residues. Trimming left V 6 bases short and J 4 bases short, with 17 bases between. CDR3 protein: CAISGSSQRADTQYF. DNA of the CDR3: TGTGCCATCAGCGGATCCTCACAGAGGGCAGATACGCAGTATTTT.

The chain is built from TRBV29-1 and TRBJ2-7, with 9 positions matching TRBD1. The CDR3 consists of 14 residues. V was pared by 1 base and J by 4 bases, with 5 bases of the junction left unmatched. Germline lookup yields CDR1 SQVTM and CDR2 ANQGSEA. CDR3 coding DNA: TGCAGCGTTGAAGTTTTAGACAGGGGGTACGAGCAGTACTTC. Its translation is CSVEVLDRGYEQYF.

The chain recombines TRBV30 with TRBJ2-5; 10 bases line up with TRBD2. In germline, CDR1 is GTSNPN, CDR2 SVGIG (reference sequence). V lost 4 bases and J lost 3; bases outside the gene matches: 8. This CDR3 has 15 amino acids. The CDR3 bases are TGTGCCTGGACCCTAGGACTAGCGGCTAAAGAGACCCAGTACTTC. Residues: CAWTLGLAAKETQYF.

This chain connects TRBV6-6 to TRBJ1-5; 7 bases are shared with TRBD1. The CDR3 is 13 residues long. Germline loops: CDR1 MNHNY, CDR2 SVGAGI (reference sequence). V dropped 10 bases and J dropped 4; count of bases not matched to a gene: 7. For the CDR3, the DNA is TGTGCCACGGAACAGGGGACAAATCAGCCCCAGCATTTT. This codes for CATEQGTNQPQHF.

The chain couples TRBV27 to TRBJ2-7, with 12 positions matching TRBD1. The CDR3 contains 18 residues. The germline CDR1 and CDR2 sequences are MNHEY and SMNVEV (reference sequence). V lost 4 bases to trimming and J lost 5 bases; unmatched junction nucleotides: 15. The CDR3 spells CASSSAGTGGVLVHEQYF. For the CDR3, the DNA is TGTGCCAGCAGTTCAGCCGGGACAGGGGGCGTTCTTGTCCACGAGCAGTACTTC.

The chain uses TRBV25-1 and TRBJ2-7; TRBD2 matches at 8 bases. CDR1 is MGHDK, CDR2 SYGVNS, per germline. The CDR3 is 13 residues long. With 6 bases clipped from V and 3 bases from J, the junction kept 4 bases outside the gene matches. The CDR3 bases are TGTGCCAGCAGGCGAGCGGGAGACTACGAGCAGTACTTC. Amino acid sequence: CASRRAGDYEQYF.

This chain uses TRBV9 with TRBJ1-2; D might be TRBD1 (5 bases). V dropped 4 bases and J dropped 14 bases, with 15 bases sitting between them. Germline values: CDR1 SGDLS, CDR2 YYNGEE. The CDR3 runs to 11 residues. In DNA form, the CDR3 reads TGTGCCAGCAGCCTAGGGACTGCTCAAACCTTC. Residues: CASSLGTAQTF.

The chain carries TRBV3-1 (or the pseudogene TRBV3-2) and TRBJ2-1; 10 bases are a match to TRBD2. Germline CDR1 reads LGHDT; CDR2 reads YNNKEL (reference sequence). CDR3 length equals 15 residues. V dropped 4 bases and J dropped 5; count of bases not matched to a gene: 5. In DNA, the CDR3 is TGTGCCAGCAGCCTAGGGACTAGCGCAAACAATGAGCAGTTCTTC. Its translation is CASSLGTSANNEQFF.

This clone was counted a few times. This sequence joins TRBV5-5 and TRBJ2-1; D is uncertain. The ends were cut back, 0 bases at V and 10 bases at J, with 8 bases in the middle. The CDR3 contains 12 residues. Germline loops: CDR1 SGHKS, CDR2 YYEKEE (reference sequence). CDR3 sequence (DNA): TGTGCCAGCAGCTTGGATGTCGGAGAGCAGTTCTTC. Protein: CASSLDVGEQFF.

The CDR3 here is CAWSRGTEAFF. The DNA for the CDR3 is TGTGCCTGGAGTAGGGGCACTGAAGCTTTCTTT. This sequence joins TRBV30 and TRBJ1-1; tentative D call: TRBD1 (5 bases). The V end was cut by 2 bases, the J end by 4 bases, with 5 bases between. The germline CDR1 and CDR2 sequences are GTSNPN and SVGIG (reference sequence). This CDR3 has 11 residues.

The J gene is TRBJ2-5, the V gene TRBV11-2; the D call may be TRBD1 or TRBD2 (5 bases each). The CDR3 covers 14 residues. The germline CDR1 and CDR2 sequences are SGHAT and FQNNGV. Trimming removed 1 base at V and 3 bases at J, with 9 bases between. The CDR3: CASSLVGTEETQYF. The CDR3 DNA is TGTGCCAGCAGCTTAGTGGGGACCGAAGAGACCCAGTACTTC. The full variable domain, its missing parts supplied by reference TRBV11-2 and TRBJ2-5, is EAGVAQSPRYKIIEKRQSVAFWCNPISGHATLYWYQQILGQGPKLLIQFQNNGVVDDSQLPKDRFSAERLKGVDSTLKIQPAKLEDSAVYLCASSLVGTEETQYFGPGTRLLVL.